This T cell receptor (beta chain) appears in the sequencing data of a study of T cell responses to AZD1222 COVID-19 vaccine. The CDR3 sequence is 13 residues long. With 2 bases removed from V and 4 bases from J, the gap between germline ends came to 8 bases. Germline CDR1 SEHNR, CDR2 FQNEAQ (reference sequence). Sequencing was performed with immunoSEQ multiplex PCR; in TCRdb, only in-frame clones are kept and a portion is missing. The repertoire holds some 100,000 clones, with roughly 88% as singletons. About this clone: Its antigen is still unknown.

Notes on the study in general: CD4 TCRs associated with vaccination spanned spike, dominating at 160-218 and 743-854.

The starting material was peripheral blood, obtained on day 0 of MenACWY control vaccination. The source of this sequence is an adult in good health. The V and J genes are TRBV7-9 and TRBJ1-2; D is possibly TRBD1 (5 bases). CDR3 nucleotide sequence: TGTGCCAGCAGCTTACTCGGGGGCTATGGCTACACCTTC. Encoded protein: CASSLLGGYGYTF.